Presented here are 9 T cell receptor beta chains from one specimen sequenced in a study of T cell responses to AZD1222 COVID-19 vaccine. TCRdb's table, derived via immunoSEQ multiplex PCR, lists solely in-frame clones and lacks some. The sample records 55,000 to 75,000 clones, approximately 90% being singletons. This material consisted of peripheral blood, taken on day 0 of AZD1222 vaccination. The receptor source for this set is an adult in good health.

This chain joins TRBV19 and TRBJ1-4; the match to TRBD1 covers 7 bases. Looked up from germline, CDR1 is LNHDA and CDR2 is SQIVND (reference sequence). CDR3 length: 14 amino acids. The J segment lost 5 bases and the V segment lost 3 bases, leaving 3 bases of the junction unmatched. CDR3 DNA sequence: TGTGCCAGTAGTATCCAGGGGGGAAATGAAAAACTGTTTTTT. Translating gives CASSIQGGNEKLFF.

The chain links TRBV11-2 to TRBJ1-1, with D perhaps TRBD1 (5 bases). Germline V gene data show CDR1 as SGHAT and CDR2 as FQNNGV. The CDR3 runs 16 residues. Between the trimmed V and J ends, which lost 5 bases and 0 bases, there was a span of 16 bases. In nucleotides, the CDR3 is TGTGCCAGCAGCCTACTAGCGGGACGGTTGAACACTGAAGCTTTCTTT. This gives the protein CASSLLAGRLNTEAFF.

The CDR3 sequence is CASGSRQPLEAFF. CDR3 DNA sequence: TGTGCCAGCGGTAGTCGGCAGCCGCTTGAAGCTTTCTTT. The gene calls are TRBV6-6 and TRBJ1-1; unclear D gene. The germline CDR1 and CDR2 sequences are MNHNY and SVGAGI (reference sequence). V gave up 8 bases and J gave up 7 bases, with 17 bases separating them. The CDR3 has 13 amino acids.

The chain has TRBV6-5 and TRBJ1-1; TRBD1 aligns across 7 bases. Germline CDR1 MNHEY, CDR2 SVGAGI. J was trimmed by 4 bases and V by 6 bases; bases with no gene match: 11. The CDR3 length is 15 residues. CDR3 region: CASSLRGNRGTEAFF. The CDR3 region has the DNA TGTGCCAGCAGCCTTAGAGGGAACAGGGGCACTGAAGCTTTCTTT.

The genes are TRBV29-1 and TRBJ2-3; tentatively, D is TRBD1 (5 bases). Trimming removed 4 bases from V and 6 bases from J, with 14 bases in between. This CDR3 contains 13 residues. Germline CDR1 SQVTM, CDR2 ANQGSEA. The CDR3 DNA follows: TGCAGCGTTGGACAGCCGCCGACGGATACGCAGTATTTT. As protein: CSVGQPPTDTQYF.

The rearrangement uses TRBV3-1 (or the pseudogene TRBV3-2) and TRBJ2-7; no reliable D call. The CDR3 has 14 residues. Germline V gives CDR1 LGHDT, CDR2 YNNKEL (reference sequence). V was clipped by 2 bases and J by 4 bases, with 12 bases between them. CDR3 nucleotide sequence: TGTGCCAGCAGCCAAAGGGCCGAGTTTTACGAGCAGTACTTC. It is translated as CASSQRAEFYEQYF.

The chain links TRBV7-9 to TRBJ2-7; D uncertain. Germline V lookup: CDR1 SEHNR, CDR2 FQNEAQ (reference sequence). The CDR3 covers 13 residues. Trimming took off 3 bases at V and 5 bases at J, with 11 bases between the two ends. CDR3: CASSFVRLDEQYF. CDR3 bases: TGTGCCAGCAGCTTTGTTCGGCTGGACGAGCAGTACTTC.

The rearrangement joins TRBV7-9 to TRBJ2-1; D is undetermined. In germline, CDR1 is SEHNR, CDR2 FQNEAQ (reference sequence). Trimming removed 6 bases from V and 0 bases from J, with 18 bases in between. The CDR3 covers 17 residues. The CDR3 here is CASSFAGVGSSYNEQFF. The CDR3 region has the DNA TGTGCCAGCAGTTTTGCTGGTGTGGGAAGCTCCTACAATGAGCAGTTCTTC.

The chain carries TRBV11-2 and TRBJ2-1; possibly TRBD1 or TRBD2 for D (6 bases each). This CDR3 is 16 amino acids long. From germline, CDR1 is SGHAT and CDR2 FQNNGV. V was shortened by 7 bases and J by 7 bases, with 23 bases between the two germline ends. The CDR3 region is CASIVQGGVSGNEQFF. For the CDR3, the DNA is TGTGCCAGCATAGTACAGGGAGGTGTTTCTGGGAATGAGCAGTTCTTC.